Presented here are 31 T cell receptor beta chains from one specimen sequenced in a study of blood T cell repertoires in COVID-19. Data came from immunoSEQ multiplex PCR; TCRdb stores just in-frame clones and leaves some out. The sample consists of roughly 250,000 clones, approximately 90% of them appearing once. The specimen was PBMCs or T cells enriched from blood (not recorded which). The receptor source for this set is a middle-aged woman with acute COVID-19.

The rearrangement joins TRBV27 to TRBJ1-4, with 7 bases fitting TRBD1. The V and J ends lost 6 bases and 10 bases, in that order; junction bases with no gene match: 8. Germline loops: CDR1 MNHEY, CDR2 SMNVEV (reference sequence). The CDR3 has 13 amino acids. The CDR3, as DNA: TGTGCCAGCAGCAGGACAGGTCCGGGAAAACTGTTTTTT. The encoded protein is CASSRTGPGKLFF.

Only one count was recorded for this clone. V is TRBV6-1 and J is TRBJ2-7, with TRBD2 identical over 9 bases. CDR1 and CDR2 (germline): MNHNS, SASEGT. This CDR3 is 15 amino acids long. V dropped 2 bases and J dropped 4; count of bases not matched to a gene: 6. The CDR3 here is CASSELTSGRYEQYF. CDR3 DNA sequence: TGTGCCAGCAGTGAACTAACTAGCGGGCGTTACGAGCAGTACTTC.

The chain has TRBV19 and TRBJ1-3; no firm D call. The CDR3 is 13 residues long. V lost 5 bases to trimming and J lost 10 bases, with 15 bases between them. Germline V gene data show CDR1 as LNHDA and CDR2 as SQIVND (reference sequence). This CDR3 is CASSPERGSTIYF. The CDR3 nucleotides are TGTGCCAGTAGTCCAGAACGGGGTTCAACCATATATTTT.

The rearrangement links TRBV19 to TRBJ1-2, with TRBD1 identical over 8 bases. This CDR3 has 16 amino acids. Germline CDR1 is LNHDA and CDR2 is SQIVND (reference sequence). V was pared by 2 bases and J by 7 bases, with 12 bases of the junction left unmatched. This chain's CDR3 is CASSIISPRGLVGYTF. DNA of the CDR3: TGTGCCAGTAGTATAATTTCCCCCAGGGGGCTCGTTGGCTACACCTTC.

This chain links TRBV30 with TRBJ2-5; 11 bases are a match to TRBD1. Germline V lookup: CDR1 GTSNPN, CDR2 SVGIG (reference sequence). V dropped 3 bases and J dropped 1; count of bases not matched to a gene: 4. CDR3 length: 15 amino acids. Written as DNA, the CDR3 is TGTGCCTGGAGCGAGGGGACAGGGGGCCAAGAGACCCAGTACTTC. Translating gives CAWSEGTGGQETQYF.

The V call is TRBV5-4, the J call TRBJ2-2, with TRBD1 matching over 8 bases. The CDR3 is 17 residues long. The V and J ends lost 3 bases and 6 bases, in that order; junction bases with no gene match: 13. Germline V gene data show CDR1 as SGHNT and CDR2 as YYREEE (reference sequence). The CDR3: CASSSHAGQGISGELFF. CDR3 nucleotide sequence: TGTGCCAGCAGCTCCCACGCCGGACAGGGTATTTCCGGGGAGCTGTTTTTT.

The V call is TRBV23-1, the J call TRBJ2-3; 9 bases line up with TRBD2. TRBV23-1 is an ORF, with its function uncertain. V was clipped by 2 bases and J by 2 bases; unmatched bases: 8. The CDR3 has 17 residues. The CDR3 coding sequence is TGCGCCAGCAGTCAAGTGGCGGGGGGGCCTAACACAGATACGCAGTATTTT. It translates to CASSQVAGGPNTDTQYF.

The rearrangement links TRBV7-6 to TRBJ2-5; D perhaps matches TRBD1 (5 bases). Germline CDR1 reads SGHVS; CDR2 reads FNYEAQ. The CDR3 sequence is 12 residues long. V was clipped by 5 bases and J by 9 bases, with 13 bases between them. The CDR3 DNA reads as TGTGCCAGCAGCCCAACCCCCAGGGCCCAGTACTTC. It is translated as CASSPTPRAQYF.

The chain is built from TRBV3-1 (or the pseudogene TRBV3-2) and TRBJ1-1; D might be TRBD1 (6 bases). This CDR3 has 10 amino acids. Germline lookup yields CDR1 LGHDT and CDR2 YNNKEL (reference sequence). V was pared by 10 bases and J by 8 bases, with 11 bases between. CDR3 region: CATSDREAFF. The CDR3, as DNA: TGTGCCACCTCTGACAGGGAAGCTTTCTTT.

This chain links TRBV19 with TRBJ1-6; perhaps TRBD1 as D (6 bases). Trimming took 7 bases from V and 6 from J, leaving 13 bases between them. This CDR3 comprises 14 residues. Germline CDR1 reads LNHDA; CDR2 reads SQIVND (reference sequence). CDR3 DNA: TGTGCCAGTAATCAGGGGTTTGGTAATTCACCCCTCCACTTT. Its protein is CASNQGFGNSPLHF.

The chain recombines TRBV6-5 with TRBJ1-3; 9 bases are a match to TRBD1. This CDR3 has 15 amino acids. V was clipped by 6 bases and J by 0 bases; unmatched bases: 3. Germline V gene lookup returns CDR1 MNHEY and CDR2 SVGAGI. This CDR3 is CASRKTGGSGNTIYF. The CDR3 region has the DNA TGTGCCAGCAGGAAGACAGGGGGCTCTGGAAACACCATATATTTT.

This clone was observed once. This rearrangement joins TRBV7-2 to TRBJ1-2; weak D call: TRBD1 (6 bases). The CDR3 extends over 13 amino acids. CDR1 and CDR2 from the germline V gene are SGHTA and FQGNSA. The V end lost 5 bases, the J end lost 8 bases, and 15 bases lay between the germline ends. The CDR3 sequence: CASSVSGDYGYTF. CDR3 coding DNA: TGTGCCAGCAGCGTTTCAGGGGATTACGGCTACACCTTC.

The CDR3 DNA sequence: TGTGCCAGCAGCATGGGACAGGGAGGGTCCTACGAGCAGTACTTC. Protein sequence: CASSMGQGGSYEQYF. The chain employs TRBV2 and TRBJ2-7, with TRBD1 matching 9 bases. The junction had 7 bases not matched to a gene; V was cut back by 6 bases and J by 1 base. The V gene's germline CDR1 is SNHLY and CDR2 FYNNEI. CDR3 length: 15 amino acids.

This chain links TRBV2 with TRBJ1-5; a weak D match, TRBD1 (6 bases). CDR1 and CDR2 from the germline V gene are SNHLY and FYNNEI. Trimming left V 4 bases short and J 3 bases short, with 16 bases between. The CDR3 totals 16 residues. CDR3 DNA: TGTGCCAGCAGTGGTGGCAGGGGCCTGAACAATCAGCCCCAGCATTTT. Translated, it gives CASSGGRGLNNQPQHF.

The J gene is TRBJ2-7, the V gene TRBV6-6, with TRBD1 matching 11 bases. V trimming: 10 bases; J trimming: 4 bases; junction bases outside the gene matches: 12. Germline V gene lookup returns CDR1 MNHNY and CDR2 SVGAGI (reference sequence). The CDR3 spans 15 residues. CDR3 in DNA: TGTGCCACTCAGATCCCTGGACAGGGGGCTTACGAGCAGTACTTC. Translated: CATQIPGQGAYEQYF.

J is TRBJ2-7 and V is TRBV9; D unresolved. V was cut by 0 bases and J by 7 bases, with 17 bases left in between. This CDR3 has 15 residues. The V gene's germline CDR1 is SGDLS and CDR2 YYNGEE. As DNA, the CDR3 is TGTGCCAGCAGCGTAGGCAGTGAGACATATCAGGAGCAGTACTTC. Its translation: CASSVGSETYQEQYF.

CDR3 sequence (DNA): TGTGCCAGCAGTTTTTCGAGCACAGATACGCAGTATTTT. Protein: CASSFSSTDTQYF. The J gene is TRBJ2-3, the V gene TRBV12-3 or TRBV12-4, with D hard to call. This CDR3 has 13 residues. Trimming shortened V by 3 bases and J by 0 bases, and 4 bases separated the two germline ends.

The rearrangement joins TRBV15 to TRBJ2-7; 7 nucleotides agree with TRBD1. This CDR3 spans 13 amino acids. J gave up 5 bases and V 5 bases, and 6 bases lay outside the gene matches. Germline values: CDR1 LNHNV, CDR2 YYDKDF (reference sequence). The CDR3 sequence is CATSATGVHEQYF. The CDR3 DNA reads TGTGCCACCAGCGCAACAGGGGTCCACGAGCAGTACTTC.

The genes are TRBV3-1 (or the pseudogene TRBV3-2) and TRBJ2-2; possible D gene TRBD2, 6 bases. With 4 bases removed from V and 0 bases from J, the gap between germline ends came to 9 bases. Germline CDR1 and CDR2: LGHDT and YNNKEL (reference sequence). The CDR3 has 15 amino acids. The CDR3 bases are TGTGCCAGCAGCCCCAGGACTACGAACACCGGGGAGCTGTTTTTT. This sequence encodes CASSPRTTNTGELFF.

This rearrangement joins TRBV7-3 to TRBJ1-6; D might be TRBD1 (5 bases). Germline V lookup: CDR1 SGHTA, CDR2 FQGTGA. This CDR3 spans 13 amino acids. The CDR3 loop is CASGEGNNSPLHF. Here the CDR3 DNA reads TGTGCTTCGGGGGAGGGAAATAATTCACCCCTCCACTTT.

J is TRBJ2-5 and V is TRBV6-1, with TRBD1 as a possible D gene (5 bases). Germline-derived CDR1 and CDR2 are MNHNS and SASEGT. V was cut by 2 bases and J by 1 base, with 8 bases left in between. The CDR3 contains 14 residues. The CDR3 loop reads CASSEPGFQETQYF. The CDR3 coding sequence is TGTGCCAGCAGTGAACCAGGGTTCCAAGAGACCCAGTACTTC.

This clone appeared once. The chain employs TRBV6-6 and TRBJ2-1; 10 bases match TRBD1. CDR1 and CDR2 (germline): MNHNY, SVGAGI (reference sequence). The CDR3 extends over 13 amino acids. After removal of 5 bases from V and 9 bases from J, the junction contained 4 bases not matched to a gene. DNA of the CDR3: TGTGCCAGCAGTAGACAGGGGGCGCTTGAGCAGTTCTTC. It yields the protein CASSRQGALEQFF.

The V and J genes are TRBV28 and TRBJ1-6; no firm D call. This CDR3 is built from 14 residues. V shed 8 bases and J shed 6 bases, with 14 bases lying between them. Germline CDR1 is MDHEN and CDR2 is SYDVKM. CDR3 loop: CASRLGISNSPLHF. In DNA form, the CDR3 reads TGTGCCAGCCGCTTGGGCATTAGTAATTCACCCCTCCACTTT.

The CDR3 sequence is CASRIHEKTSPPISYEQYF. CDR3 bases: TGTGCCAGCAGGATCCATGAGAAGACTAGCCCTCCTATCTCCTACGAGCAGTACTTC. The genes are TRBV28 and TRBJ2-7; 7 bases are a match to TRBD2. CDR1 is MDHEN, CDR2 SYDVKM, per germline. CDR3 length: 19 residues. V dropped 6 bases and J dropped 0; count of bases not matched to a gene: 20.

The V and J genes are TRBV24-1 and TRBJ1-5; 8 nucleotides align to TRBD1. This CDR3 has 16 residues. Per germline, CDR1 KGHDR and CDR2 SFDVKD. The ends lost 4 bases at V and 7 bases at J; junction bases unmatched: 11. This CDR3 reads CATSDPGQAHNQPQHF. In DNA form, the CDR3 reads TGTGCCACCAGTGACCCGGGACAGGCTCACAACCAGCCCCAGCATTTT.

The V and J genes are TRBV19 and TRBJ1-1, with 7 bases identical to TRBD1. V lost 6 bases, J lost 4 bases, and 8 bases stayed unmatched. Germline CDR1 and CDR2: LNHDA and SQIVND (reference sequence). This CDR3 has 14 amino acids. CDR3 bases: TGTGCCAGTAGGAAGGGGGCGCCGGGCACTGAAGCTTTCTTT. Translating it yields CASRKGAPGTEAFF.

Here the CDR3 reads CASSFSSPGGQSTHRTTDTQYF. CDR3 nucleotide sequence: TGCGCCAGCAGCTTTTCATCACCTGGGGGCCAAAGTACTCACAGAACCACAGATACGCAGTATTTT. The chain couples TRBV5-1 to TRBJ2-3, with D possibly matching TRBD1 (6 bases). Germline CDR1 reads SGHRS; CDR2 reads YFSETQ. V lost 2 bases and J 2 bases, leaving 33 bases between the germline ends. The CDR3 consists of 22 residues. Using reference TRBV5-1 and TRBJ2-3 for the parts outside the CDR3, the full variable domain is KAGVTQTPRYLIKTRGQQVTLSCSPISGHRSVSWYQQTPGQGLQFLFEYFSETQRNKGNFPGRFSGRQFSNSRSEMNVSTLELGDSALYLCASSFSSPGGQSTHRTTDTQYFGPGTRLTVL.

This rearrangement joins TRBV6-5 to TRBJ2-3; 9 bases fit TRBD1. Germline V gene lookup returns CDR1 MNHEY and CDR2 SVGAGI. The CDR3 is 11 residues long. V was clipped by 7 bases and J by 13 bases; unmatched bases: 6. CDR3 sequence reads: CASIRDRVEYF. In nucleotides, the CDR3 is TGTGCCAGCATCAGGGACAGGGTGGAGTATTTT.

This clone has only one observation. V is TRBV5-1 and J is TRBJ1-2; 7 positions agree with TRBD1. The ends lost 0 bases at V and 7 bases at J; junction bases unmatched: 12. This CDR3 spans 16 amino acids. From germline, CDR1 is SGHRS and CDR2 YFSETQ. This CDR3 is CASSLGKLQGIGGYTF. CDR3 coding DNA: TGCGCCAGCAGCTTGGGCAAACTACAGGGGATTGGTGGCTACACCTTC.

The chain employs TRBV9 and TRBJ1-1, with D unresolved. This CDR3 region has 16 residues. Germline CDR1 and CDR2: SGDLS and YYNGEE. V was trimmed by 3 bases and J by 5 bases, leaving 20 bases between them. The CDR3 sequence is CASSATPRARRTEAFF. The CDR3 DNA follows: TGTGCCAGCAGCGCAACCCCCCGGGCACGGAGGACTGAAGCTTTCTTT. Supplemented by reference TRBV9 and TRBJ1-1, the full variable domain reads DSGVTQTPKHLITATGQRVTLRCSPRSGDLSVYWYQQSLDQGLQFLIQYYNGEERAKGNILERFSAQQFPDLHSELNLSSLELGDSALYFCASSATPRARRTEAFFGQGTRLTVV.

The chain has TRBV21-1 and TRBJ2-7; TRBD1 reflects the table's D call only, with no check against the DNA. TRBV21-1 is listed as a pseudogene. The CDR3 is 15 amino acids. This chain's CDR3 is CASSKEGNRSYEQYF. The DNA of the CDR3 is TGTGCCAGCAGCAAAGAGGGGAACCGCTCCTACGAGCAGTACTTC.